This TCR beta chain appears in the sequencing data of a study of post-analysis software for immune sequencing data. Findings and caveats of the study: A significant reduction in normalized Chao1 diversity was observed in multiple sclerosis patients versus controls. In patients, TRBV5-6, TRBV5-1 and TRBV20-1 belonged to five TRBV segments found more frequently than in controls.

About this clonotype: What it recognizes is unknown.

Each TCR beta cDNA library carried unique molecular identifiers. TCRdb reanalysed the PCR reads using MiXCR and keeps one entry per CDR3 protein. This table holds about 400,000 distinct CDR3 sequences, around 33% found once. V was shortened by 7 bases and J by 4 bases, with 16 bases between the two germline ends. The CDR3 spans 14 residues. Germline-derived CDR1 and CDR2 are SQVTM and ANQGSEA. Sequenced input: blood. The chain is built from TRBV29-1 and TRBJ1-4; D ambiguous. The TCR originated in a girl under 18 with multiple sclerosis. CDR3 protein: CSAQEAGLNEKLFF. As DNA, the CDR3 is TGCAGCGCCCAGGAGGCAGGCCTTAATGAAAAACTGTTTTTT.